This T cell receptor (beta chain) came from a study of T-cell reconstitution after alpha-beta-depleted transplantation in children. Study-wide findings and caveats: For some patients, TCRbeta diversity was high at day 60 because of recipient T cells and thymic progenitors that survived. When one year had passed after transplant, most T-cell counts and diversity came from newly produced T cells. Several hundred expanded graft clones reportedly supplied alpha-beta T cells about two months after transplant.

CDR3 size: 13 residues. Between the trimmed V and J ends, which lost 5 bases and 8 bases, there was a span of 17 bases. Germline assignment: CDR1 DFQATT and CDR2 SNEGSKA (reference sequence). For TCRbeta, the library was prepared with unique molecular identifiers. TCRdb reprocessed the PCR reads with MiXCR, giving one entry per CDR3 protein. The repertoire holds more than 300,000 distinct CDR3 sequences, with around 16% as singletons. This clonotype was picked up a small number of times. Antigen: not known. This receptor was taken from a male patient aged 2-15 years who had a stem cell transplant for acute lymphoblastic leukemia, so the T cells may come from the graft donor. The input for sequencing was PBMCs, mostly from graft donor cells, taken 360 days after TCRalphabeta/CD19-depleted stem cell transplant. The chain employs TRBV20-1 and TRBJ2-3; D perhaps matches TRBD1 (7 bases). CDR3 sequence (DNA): TGCAGTGCTCAGGGGGGCACGCGGGGTACGCAGTATTTT. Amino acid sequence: CSAQGGTRGTQYF.